This T cell receptor (beta chain) was obtained from a study of T cells in Graves' hyperthyroidism and ophthalmopathy. Whole-study results and caveats: From stable hyperthyroidism, ophthalmopathy was separated by a 13 V-J model. A median around 5.9 months before onset, the model predicted ophthalmopathy.

Source material for PBMCs was roughly 10 ml fresh peripheral blood. Germline V lookup: CDR1 LGHDT, CDR2 YNNKEL (reference sequence). Trimming removed 1 base from V and 0 bases from J, with 5 bases in between. This CDR3 has 14 residues. The investigators amplified TCR beta CDR3 regions from RNA transcripts. When the TCR CDR3 underwent first-round RT-PCR, the HTBI primer set was used. Each CDR3 protein gets one entry after TCRdb re-called the multiplex PCR reads with MiXCR. The data hold fewer than 350,000 distinct CDR3 sequences, with about an eighth observed a single time. This clonotype occurred many times. As yet, its antigen is unknown.

The chain combines TRBV3-1 with TRBJ2-3, with D uncertain. The TCR was taken from a woman in her twenties or thirties with Graves' hyperthyroidism that later progressed to Graves' ophthalmopathy. The specimen sequenced was blood. The CDR3 sequence: CASSQATSTDTQYF. DNA of the CDR3: TGTGCCAGCAGCCAAGCTACGAGCACAGATACGCAGTATTTT.